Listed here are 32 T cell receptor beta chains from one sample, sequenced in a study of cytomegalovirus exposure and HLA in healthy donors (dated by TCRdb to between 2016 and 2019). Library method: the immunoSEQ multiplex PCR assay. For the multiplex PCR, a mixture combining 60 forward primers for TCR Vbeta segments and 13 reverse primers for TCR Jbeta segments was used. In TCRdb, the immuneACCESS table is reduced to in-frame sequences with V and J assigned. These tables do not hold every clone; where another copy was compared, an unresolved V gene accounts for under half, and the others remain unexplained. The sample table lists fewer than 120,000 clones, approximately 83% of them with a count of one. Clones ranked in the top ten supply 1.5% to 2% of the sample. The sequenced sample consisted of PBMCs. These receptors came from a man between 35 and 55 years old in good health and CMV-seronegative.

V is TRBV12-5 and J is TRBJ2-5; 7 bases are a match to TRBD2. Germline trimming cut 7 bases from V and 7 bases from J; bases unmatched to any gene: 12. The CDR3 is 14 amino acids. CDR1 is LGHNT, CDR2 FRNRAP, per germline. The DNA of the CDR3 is TGTGCTAGTGCGAGCGGGGCCCCCCGGGGGACCCAGTACTTC. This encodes CASASGAPRGTQYF.

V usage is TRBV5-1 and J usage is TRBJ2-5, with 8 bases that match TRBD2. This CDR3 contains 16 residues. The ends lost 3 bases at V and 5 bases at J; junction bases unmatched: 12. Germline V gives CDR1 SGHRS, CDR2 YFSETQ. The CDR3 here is CASSSLRSGGRETQYF. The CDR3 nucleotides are TGCGCCAGCAGCTCCCTTAGGAGCGGGGGCCGGGAGACCCAGTACTTC.

The DNA for the CDR3 is TGTGCCAGTAGTATAGATTTAGCGGGGGGCTCCTACAATGAGCAGTTCTTC. Its protein product is CASSIDLAGGSYNEQFF. V usage is TRBV19 and J usage is TRBJ2-1, with TRBD2 identical over 10 bases. V gave up 0 bases and J gave up 0 bases; unmatched junction bases: 2. The germline CDR1 and CDR2 sequences are LNHDA and SQIVND (reference sequence). The CDR3 totals 17 residues. Combining the CDR3 with reference TRBV19 and TRBJ2-1 gives the whole variable domain DGGITQSPKYLFRKEGQNVTLSCEQNLNHDAMYWYRQDPGQGLRLIYYSQIVNDFQKGDIAEGYSVSREKKESFPLTVTSAQKNPTAFYLCASSIDLAGGSYNEQFFGPGTRLTVL.

CDR3 amino acids: CASSYRRQREQYF. The CDR3, as DNA: TGTGCCAGCAGTTACCGCCGACAGCGCGAGCAGTACTTC. The chain is built from TRBV6-5 and TRBJ2-7, with a weak D call TRBD1 (5 bases). The V end was cut by 2 bases, the J end by 6 bases, with 11 bases between. Germline lookup yields CDR1 MNHEY and CDR2 SVGAGI. CDR3 length equals 13 residues.

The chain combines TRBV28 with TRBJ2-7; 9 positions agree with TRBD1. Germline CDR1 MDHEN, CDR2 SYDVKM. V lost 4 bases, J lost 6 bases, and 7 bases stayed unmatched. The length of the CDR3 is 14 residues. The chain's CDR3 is CASSSTGQGTEQYF. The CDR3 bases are TGTGCCAGCAGTTCAACGGGACAGGGAACCGAGCAGTACTTC.

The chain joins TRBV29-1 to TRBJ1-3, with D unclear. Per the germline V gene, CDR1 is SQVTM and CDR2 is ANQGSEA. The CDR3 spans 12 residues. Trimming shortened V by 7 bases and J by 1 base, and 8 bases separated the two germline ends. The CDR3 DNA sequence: TGCAGCGCTTTAGAATCTGGAAACACCATATATTTT. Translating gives CSALESGNTIYF.

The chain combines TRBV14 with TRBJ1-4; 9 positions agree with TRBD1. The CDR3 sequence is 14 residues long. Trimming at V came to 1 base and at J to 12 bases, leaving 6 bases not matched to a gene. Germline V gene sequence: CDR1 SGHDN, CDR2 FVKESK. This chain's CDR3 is CASSQVTWTGELFF. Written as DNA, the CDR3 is TGTGCCAGCAGCCAAGTTACCTGGACAGGGGAACTGTTTTTT.

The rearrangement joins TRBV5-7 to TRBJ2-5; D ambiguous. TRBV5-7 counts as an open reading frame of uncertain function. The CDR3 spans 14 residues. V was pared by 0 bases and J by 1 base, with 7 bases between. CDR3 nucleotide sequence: TGTGCCAGCAGCTTGGTCGGCGGCCAAGAGACCCAGTACTTC. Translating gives CASSLVGGQETQYF.

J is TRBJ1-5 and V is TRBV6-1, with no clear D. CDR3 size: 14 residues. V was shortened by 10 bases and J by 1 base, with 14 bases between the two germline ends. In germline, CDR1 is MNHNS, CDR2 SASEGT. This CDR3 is CATEGGGSNQPQHF. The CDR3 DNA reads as TGTGCCACGGAGGGCGGCGGCAGCAATCAGCCCCAGCATTTT.

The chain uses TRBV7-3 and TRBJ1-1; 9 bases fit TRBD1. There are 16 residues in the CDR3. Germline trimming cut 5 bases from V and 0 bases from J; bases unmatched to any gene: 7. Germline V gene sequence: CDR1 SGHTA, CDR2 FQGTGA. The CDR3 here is CASSPWTGEVNTEAFF. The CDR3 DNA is TGTGCCAGCAGCCCGTGGACAGGGGAGGTGAACACTGAAGCTTTCTTT.

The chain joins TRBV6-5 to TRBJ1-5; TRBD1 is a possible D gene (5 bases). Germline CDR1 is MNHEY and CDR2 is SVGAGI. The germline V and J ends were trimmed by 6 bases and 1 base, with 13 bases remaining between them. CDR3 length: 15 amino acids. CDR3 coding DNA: TGTGCCAGCAGCCGGGGGTCCTCAAGCAATCAGCCCCAGCATTTT. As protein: CASSRGSSSNQPQHF.

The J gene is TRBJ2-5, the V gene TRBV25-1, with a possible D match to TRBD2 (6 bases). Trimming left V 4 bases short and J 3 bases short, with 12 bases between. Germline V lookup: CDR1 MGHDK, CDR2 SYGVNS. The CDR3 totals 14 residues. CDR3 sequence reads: CASSAAGFKETQYF. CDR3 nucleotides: TGTGCCAGCAGTGCGGCGGGGTTCAAAGAGACCCAGTACTTC. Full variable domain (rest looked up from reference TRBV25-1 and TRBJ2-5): EADIYQTPRYLVIGTGKKITLECSQTMGHDKMYWYQQDPGMELHLIHYSYGVNSTEKGDLSSESTVSRIRTEHFPLTLESARPSHTSQYLCASSAAGFKETQYFGPGTRLLVL.

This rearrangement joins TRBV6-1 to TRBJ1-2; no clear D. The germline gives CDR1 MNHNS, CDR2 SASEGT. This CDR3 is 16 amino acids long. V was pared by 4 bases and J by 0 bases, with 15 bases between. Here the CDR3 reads CASSAAGLGANYGYTF. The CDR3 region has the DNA TGTGCCAGCAGTGCGGCAGGCTTGGGAGCTAACTATGGCTACACCTTC.

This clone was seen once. The CDR3 DNA reads TGTGCCAGCAGCGAGGACAGGGGGCAGAACACTGAAGCTTTCTTT. Translating gives CASSEDRGQNTEAFF. The genes are TRBV7-2 and TRBJ1-1; TRBD1 agrees at 11 bases. J lost 1 base, V lost 5 bases, and 3 bases had no gene match. This CDR3 is built from 15 residues. Germline CDR1 reads SGHTA; CDR2 reads FQGNSA.

In nucleotides, the CDR3 is TGTGCCAGCAGCGTAGCTCTGTATAGCGGGGACAATGAGCAGTTCTTC. It encodes CASSVALYSGDNEQFF. This sequence joins TRBV9 and TRBJ2-1, with 8 bases that match TRBD2. V was pared by 0 bases and J by 5 bases, with 7 bases of the junction left unmatched. Germline loops: CDR1 SGDLS, CDR2 YYNGEE. The CDR3 length is 16 residues.

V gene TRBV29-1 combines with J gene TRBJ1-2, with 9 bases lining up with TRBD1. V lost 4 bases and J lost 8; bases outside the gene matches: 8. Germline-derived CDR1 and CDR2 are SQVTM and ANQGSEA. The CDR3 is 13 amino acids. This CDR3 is CSVARDRVDGYTF. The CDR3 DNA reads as TGCAGCGTTGCCCGGGACAGGGTTGACGGCTACACCTTC.

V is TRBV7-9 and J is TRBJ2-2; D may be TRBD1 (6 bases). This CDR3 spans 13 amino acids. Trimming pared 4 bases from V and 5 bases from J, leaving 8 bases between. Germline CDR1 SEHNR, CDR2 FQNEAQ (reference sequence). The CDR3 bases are TGTGCCAGCAGCTACAGGGAAACCGGGGAGCTGTTTTTT. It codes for CASSYRETGELFF.

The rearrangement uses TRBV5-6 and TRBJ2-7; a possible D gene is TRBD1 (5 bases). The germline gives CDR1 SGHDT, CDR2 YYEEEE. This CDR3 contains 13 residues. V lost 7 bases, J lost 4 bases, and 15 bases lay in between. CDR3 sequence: CASRKTGIYEQYF. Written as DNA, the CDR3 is TGTGCCAGCCGTAAAACAGGAATATACGAGCAGTACTTC.

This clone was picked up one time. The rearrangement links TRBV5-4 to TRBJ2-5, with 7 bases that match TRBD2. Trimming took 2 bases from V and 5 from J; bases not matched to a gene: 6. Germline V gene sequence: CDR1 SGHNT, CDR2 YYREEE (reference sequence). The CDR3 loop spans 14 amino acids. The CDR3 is CASSFIGEGETQYF. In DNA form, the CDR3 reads TGTGCCAGCAGCTTCATCGGGGAGGGGGAGACCCAGTACTTC.

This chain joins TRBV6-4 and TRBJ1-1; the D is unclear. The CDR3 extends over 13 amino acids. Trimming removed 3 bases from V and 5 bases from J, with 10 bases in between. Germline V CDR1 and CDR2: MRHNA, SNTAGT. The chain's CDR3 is CASSEHVRTEAFF. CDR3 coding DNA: TGTGCCAGCAGTGAGCATGTGCGGACTGAAGCTTTCTTT.

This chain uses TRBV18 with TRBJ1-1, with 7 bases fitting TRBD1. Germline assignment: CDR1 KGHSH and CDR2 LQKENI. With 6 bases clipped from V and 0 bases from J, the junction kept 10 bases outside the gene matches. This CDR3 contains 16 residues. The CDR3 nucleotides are TGTGCCAGCTCCCAATTGGAGGGACAGATGAACACTGAAGCTTTCTTT. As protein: CASSQLEGQMNTEAFF.

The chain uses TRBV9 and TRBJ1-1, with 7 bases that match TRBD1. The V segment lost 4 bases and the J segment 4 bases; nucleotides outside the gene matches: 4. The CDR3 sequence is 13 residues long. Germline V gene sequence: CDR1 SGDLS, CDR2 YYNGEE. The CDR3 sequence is CASSLQGVTEAFF. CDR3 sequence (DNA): TGTGCCAGCAGCCTCCAGGGGGTCACTGAAGCTTTCTTT.

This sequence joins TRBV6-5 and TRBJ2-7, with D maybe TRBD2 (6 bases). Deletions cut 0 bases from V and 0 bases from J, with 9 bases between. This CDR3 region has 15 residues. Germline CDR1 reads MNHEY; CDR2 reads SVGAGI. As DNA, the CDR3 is TGTGCCAGCAGTTACTCTGAGCGGGTCTCCTACGAGCAGTACTTC. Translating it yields CASSYSERVSYEQYF.

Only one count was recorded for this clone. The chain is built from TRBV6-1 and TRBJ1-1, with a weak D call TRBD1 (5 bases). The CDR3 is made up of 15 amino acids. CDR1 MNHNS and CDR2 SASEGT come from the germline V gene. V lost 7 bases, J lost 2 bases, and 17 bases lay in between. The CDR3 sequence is CASIKGGAGNTEAFF. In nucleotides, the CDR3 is TGTGCCAGCATCAAGGGCGGGGCGGGCAACACTGAAGCTTTCTTT.

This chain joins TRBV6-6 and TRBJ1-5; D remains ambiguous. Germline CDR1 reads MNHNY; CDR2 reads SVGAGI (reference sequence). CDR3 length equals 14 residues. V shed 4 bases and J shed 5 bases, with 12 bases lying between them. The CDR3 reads CASSSIRGYQPQHF. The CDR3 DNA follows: TGTGCCAGCAGTTCCATCCGGGGTTATCAGCCCCAGCATTTT.

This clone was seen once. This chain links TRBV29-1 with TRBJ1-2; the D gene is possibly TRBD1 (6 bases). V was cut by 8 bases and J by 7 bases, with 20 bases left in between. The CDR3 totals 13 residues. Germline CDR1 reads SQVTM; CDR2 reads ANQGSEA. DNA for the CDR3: TGCAGCACCGAGGGGGGGTCGGAAAGTGGCTACACCTTC. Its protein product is CSTEGGSESGYTF.

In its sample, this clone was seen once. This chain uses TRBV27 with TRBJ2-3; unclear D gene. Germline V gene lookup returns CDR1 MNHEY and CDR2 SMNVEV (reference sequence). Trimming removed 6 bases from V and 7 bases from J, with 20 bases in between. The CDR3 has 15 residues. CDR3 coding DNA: TGTGCCAGCAGCCGCACGCCCGCCAGCGCGAATACGCAGTATTTT. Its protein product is CASSRTPASANTQYF.

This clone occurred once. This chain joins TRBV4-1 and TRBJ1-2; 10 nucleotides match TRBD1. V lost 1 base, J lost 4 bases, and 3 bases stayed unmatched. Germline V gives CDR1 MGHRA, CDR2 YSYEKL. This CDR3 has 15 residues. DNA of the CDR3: TGCGCCAGCAGCCAAGCGGGACAGGGGACCTATGGCTACACCTTC. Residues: CASSQAGQGTYGYTF.

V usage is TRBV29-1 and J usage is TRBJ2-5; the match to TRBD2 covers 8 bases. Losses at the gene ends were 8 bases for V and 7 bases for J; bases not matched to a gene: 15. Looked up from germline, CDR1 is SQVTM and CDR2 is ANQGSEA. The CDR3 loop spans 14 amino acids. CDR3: CSFRYRLASGTQYF. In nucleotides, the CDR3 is TGCAGCTTTCGCTATAGACTAGCGTCAGGGACCCAGTACTTC.

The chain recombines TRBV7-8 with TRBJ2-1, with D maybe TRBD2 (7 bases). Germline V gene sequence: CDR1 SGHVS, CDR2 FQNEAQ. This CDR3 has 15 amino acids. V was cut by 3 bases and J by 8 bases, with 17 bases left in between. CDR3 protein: CASSFLTGEGDEQFF. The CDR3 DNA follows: TGTGCCAGCAGCTTTCTCACGGGGGAGGGGGATGAGCAGTTCTTC.

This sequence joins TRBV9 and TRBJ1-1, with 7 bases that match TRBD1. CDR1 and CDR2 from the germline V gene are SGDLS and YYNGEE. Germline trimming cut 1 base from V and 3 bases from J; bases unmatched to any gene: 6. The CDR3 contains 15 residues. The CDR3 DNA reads TGTGCCAGCAGCGTACTCCCAACAGGGGACACTGAAGCTTTCTTT. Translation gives CASSVLPTGDTEAFF.

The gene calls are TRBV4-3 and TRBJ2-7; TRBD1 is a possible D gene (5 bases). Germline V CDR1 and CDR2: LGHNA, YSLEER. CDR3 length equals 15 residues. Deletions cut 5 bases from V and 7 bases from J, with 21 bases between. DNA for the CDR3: TGCGCCAGCAGCGGAAGTCGGGCAGGGCGGTGGGAGCAGTACTTC. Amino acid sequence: CASSGSRAGRWEQYF.